Reported below is one TCR beta chain. Its antigen is not identified. Germline V gene sequence: CDR1 GTSNPN, CDR2 SVGIG (reference sequence). This CDR3 spans 13 amino acids. V was pared by 0 bases and J by 2 bases, with 4 bases between. Using immunoSEQ multiplex PCR, the repertoire was profiled, and TCRdb retains in-frame clones only, with some absent. The table shows 65,000 to 95,000 clones, with 70% to 90% occurring only once. The sample comes from a study of OX40 agonist ivuxolimab in advanced cancers. As for the study in general: Across the patients, intravenous ivuxolimab was delivered every 2 weeks at 0.01 to 10 mg/kg. In three patients, partial responses were observed, one with hepatocellular carcinoma and two with cutaneous melanoma. Whole-study results and caveats: Relative to CD4+ cells, CD8+ T cells on average had more expanded clones. Specificity for antigen went undetermined in the expanded peripheral T cells.

The source material was CD4+ or CD8+ T cells sorted from blood, sampled in a trial of the OX40 agonist ivuxolimab. This sequence originates from an adult with an advanced solid tumor such as melanoma, head and neck, liver or kidney cancer. The chain links TRBV30 to TRBJ2-2; D remains unclear. The CDR3 spells CAWSVGNTGELFF. The CDR3 nucleotides read TGTGCCTGGAGTGTTGGTAACACCGGGGAGCTGTTTTTT.